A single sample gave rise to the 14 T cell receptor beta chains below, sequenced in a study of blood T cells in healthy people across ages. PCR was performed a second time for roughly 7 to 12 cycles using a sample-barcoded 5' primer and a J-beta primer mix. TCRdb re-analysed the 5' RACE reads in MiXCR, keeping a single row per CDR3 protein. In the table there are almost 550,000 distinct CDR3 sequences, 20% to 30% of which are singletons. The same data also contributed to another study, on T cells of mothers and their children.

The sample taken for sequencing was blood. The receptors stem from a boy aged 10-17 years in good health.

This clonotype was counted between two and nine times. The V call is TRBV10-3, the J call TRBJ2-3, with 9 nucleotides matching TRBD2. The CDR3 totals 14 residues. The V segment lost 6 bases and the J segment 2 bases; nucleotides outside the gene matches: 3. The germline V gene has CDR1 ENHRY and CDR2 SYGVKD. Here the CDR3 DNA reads TGTGCCATCAGACTAGCGGGCAACACAGATACGCAGTATTTT. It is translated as CAIRLAGNTDTQYF.

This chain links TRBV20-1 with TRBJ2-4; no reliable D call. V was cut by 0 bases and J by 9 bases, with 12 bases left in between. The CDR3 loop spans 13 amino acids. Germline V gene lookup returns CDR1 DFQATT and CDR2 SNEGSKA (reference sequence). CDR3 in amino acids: CSARDFLQTIQYF. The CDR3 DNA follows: TGCAGTGCTAGAGACTTTCTACAAACCATTCAGTACTTC.

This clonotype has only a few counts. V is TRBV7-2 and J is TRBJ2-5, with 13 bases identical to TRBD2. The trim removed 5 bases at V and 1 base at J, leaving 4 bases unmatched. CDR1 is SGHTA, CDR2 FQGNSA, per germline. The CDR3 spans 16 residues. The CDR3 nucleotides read TGTGCCAGCAGCCTTGGACTAGCGGGGGCCCAAGAGACCCAGTACTTC. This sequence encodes CASSLGLAGAQETQYF.

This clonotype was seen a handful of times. The CDR3 DNA reads TGTGCCAGCAGCCTTACAGGGGGGGGTGAAGCTTTCTTT. This encodes CASSLTGGGEAFF. J is TRBJ1-1 and V is TRBV6-6; 8 nucleotides agree with TRBD1. The CDR3 extends over 13 amino acids. V dropped 6 bases and J dropped 7; count of bases not matched to a gene: 7. CDR1 is MNHNY, CDR2 SVGAGI, per germline (reference sequence).

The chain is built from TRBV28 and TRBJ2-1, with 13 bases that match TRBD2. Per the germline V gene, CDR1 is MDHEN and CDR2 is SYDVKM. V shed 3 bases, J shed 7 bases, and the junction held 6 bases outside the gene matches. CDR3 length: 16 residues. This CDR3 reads CASSFRTSGSRNEQFF. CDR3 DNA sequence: TGTGCCAGCAGTTTCCGGACTAGCGGGAGTAGGAATGAGCAGTTCTTC.

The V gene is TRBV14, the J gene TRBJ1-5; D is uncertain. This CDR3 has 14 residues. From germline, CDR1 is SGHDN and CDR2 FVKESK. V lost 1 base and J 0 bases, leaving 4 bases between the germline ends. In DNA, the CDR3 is TGTGCCAGCAGCCAAGCGTATAGCAATCAGCCCCAGCATTTT. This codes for CASSQAYSNQPQHF.

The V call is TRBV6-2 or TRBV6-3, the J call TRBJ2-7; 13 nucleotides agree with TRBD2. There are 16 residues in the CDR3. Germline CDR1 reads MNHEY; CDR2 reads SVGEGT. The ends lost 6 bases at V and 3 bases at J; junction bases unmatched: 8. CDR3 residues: CASSAGLAGVVYEQYF. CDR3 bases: TGTGCCAGCAGCGCAGGACTAGCGGGAGTGGTCTACGAGCAGTACTTC.

CDR3 residues: CSARGSRGAGWDTQYF. The DNA for the CDR3 is TGCAGTGCTAGGGGCTCTAGAGGGGCTGGGTGGGATACGCAGTATTTT. The genes are TRBV20-1 and TRBJ2-3; the D call may be TRBD1 or TRBD2 (5 bases each). The CDR3 consists of 16 residues. V was clipped by 3 bases and J by 6 bases, with 22 bases between them. Germline-derived CDR1 and CDR2 are DFQATT and SNEGSKA (reference sequence).

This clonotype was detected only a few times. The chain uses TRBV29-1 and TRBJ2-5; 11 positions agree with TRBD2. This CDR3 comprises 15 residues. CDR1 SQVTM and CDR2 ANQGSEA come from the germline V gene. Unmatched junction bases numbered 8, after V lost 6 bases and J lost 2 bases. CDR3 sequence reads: CSVGPSGRLQETQYF. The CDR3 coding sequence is TGCAGCGTGGGCCCTAGCGGGAGGCTACAAGAGACCCAGTACTTC.

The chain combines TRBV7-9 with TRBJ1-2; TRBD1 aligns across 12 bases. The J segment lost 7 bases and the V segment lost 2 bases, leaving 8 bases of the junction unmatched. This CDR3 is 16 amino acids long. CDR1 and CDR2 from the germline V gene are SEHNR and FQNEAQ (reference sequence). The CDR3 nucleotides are TGTGCCAGCAGCTTATCGGGGGACAGGGGGCTCGGTGGCTACACCTTC. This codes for CASSLSGDRGLGGYTF.

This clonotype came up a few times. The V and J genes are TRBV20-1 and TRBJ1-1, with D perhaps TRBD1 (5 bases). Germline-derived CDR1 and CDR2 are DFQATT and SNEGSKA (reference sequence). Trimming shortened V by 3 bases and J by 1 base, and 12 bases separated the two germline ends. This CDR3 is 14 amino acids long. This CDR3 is CSASQGRGNTEAFF. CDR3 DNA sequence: TGCAGTGCTAGTCAGGGAAGGGGGAACACTGAAGCTTTCTTT.

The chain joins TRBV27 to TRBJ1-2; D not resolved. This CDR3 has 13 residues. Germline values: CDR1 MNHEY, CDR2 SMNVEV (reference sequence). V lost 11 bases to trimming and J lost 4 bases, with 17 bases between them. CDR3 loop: CASTNSEIYGYTF. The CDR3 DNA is TGTGCCTCGACAAACTCCGAGATCTATGGCTACACCTTC.

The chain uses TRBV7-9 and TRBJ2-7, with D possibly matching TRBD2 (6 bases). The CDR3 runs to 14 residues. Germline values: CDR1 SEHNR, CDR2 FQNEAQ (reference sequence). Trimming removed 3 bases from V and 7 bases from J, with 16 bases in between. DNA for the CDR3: TGTGCCAGCAGCTTTTCGGGAGTGGTGGGTGAGCAGTACTTC. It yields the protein CASSFSGVVGEQYF.

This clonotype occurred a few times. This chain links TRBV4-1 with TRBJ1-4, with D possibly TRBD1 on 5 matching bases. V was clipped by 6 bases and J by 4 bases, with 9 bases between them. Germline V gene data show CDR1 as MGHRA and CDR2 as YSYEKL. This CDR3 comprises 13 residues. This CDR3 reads CASSGRVNEKLFF. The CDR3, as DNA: TGCGCCAGCAGTGGCAGGGTTAATGAAAAACTGTTTTTT.